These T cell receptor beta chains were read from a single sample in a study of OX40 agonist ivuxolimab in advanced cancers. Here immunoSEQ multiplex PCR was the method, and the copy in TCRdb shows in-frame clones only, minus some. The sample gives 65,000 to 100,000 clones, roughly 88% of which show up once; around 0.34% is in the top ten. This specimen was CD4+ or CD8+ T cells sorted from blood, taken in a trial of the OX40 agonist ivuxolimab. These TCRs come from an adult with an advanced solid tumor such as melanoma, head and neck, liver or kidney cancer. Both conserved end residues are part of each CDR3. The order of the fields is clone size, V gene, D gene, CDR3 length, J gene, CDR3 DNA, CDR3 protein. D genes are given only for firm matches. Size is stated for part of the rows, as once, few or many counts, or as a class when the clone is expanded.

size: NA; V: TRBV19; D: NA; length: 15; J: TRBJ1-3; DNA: TGTGCCAGTGGATGGGGAGATGACTCTGGAAACACCATATATTTT; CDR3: CASGWGDDSGNTIYF
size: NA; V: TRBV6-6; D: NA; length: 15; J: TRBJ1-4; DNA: TGTGCCAGCAGTTCCCCCAGGGAAGTAAATGAAAAACTGTTTTTT; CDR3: CASSSPREVNEKLFF
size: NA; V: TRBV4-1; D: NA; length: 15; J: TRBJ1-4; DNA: TGCGCCAGCAGCCCTTGGCTCGCAACTAATGAAAAACTGTTTTTT; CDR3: CASSPWLATNEKLFF
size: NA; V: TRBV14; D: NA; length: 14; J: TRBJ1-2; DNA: TGTGCCAGCAGCCACGGCCTAGGGGAGGGTGGCTACACCTTC; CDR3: CASSHGLGEGGYTF
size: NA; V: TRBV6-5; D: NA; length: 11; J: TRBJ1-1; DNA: TGTGCCAGCAGTTACTTAGGGGAAGCTTTCTTT; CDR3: CASSYLGEAFF
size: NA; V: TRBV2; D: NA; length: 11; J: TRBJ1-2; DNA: TGTGCCAGCAGCCCCACTCTTGGCTACACCTTC; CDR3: CASSPTLGYTF
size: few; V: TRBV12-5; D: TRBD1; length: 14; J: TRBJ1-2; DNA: TGTGCTAGTGGTTTGGGGGACAGGGTGCTTGGCTACACCTTC; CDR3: CASGLGDRVLGYTF
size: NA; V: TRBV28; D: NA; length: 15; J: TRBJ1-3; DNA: TGTGCCAGCAGTTTATTGGGGGGATCTGGAAACACCATATATTTT; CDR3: CASSLLGGSGNTIYF
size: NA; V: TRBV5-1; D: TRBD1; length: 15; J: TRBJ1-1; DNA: TGCGCCAGCAGCTCCCGCGGACAGGGGAACACTGAAGCTTTCTTT; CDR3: CASSSRGQGNTEAFF
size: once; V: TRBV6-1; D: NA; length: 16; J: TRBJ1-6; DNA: TGTGCCAGCAGTGAAGAGAAGGGCCTAAATAATTCACCCCTCCACTTT; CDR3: CASSEEKGLNNSPLHF
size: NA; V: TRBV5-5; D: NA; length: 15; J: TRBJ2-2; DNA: TGTGCCAGCAGCTTGGGAGAGATGAACACCGGGGAGCTGTTTTTT; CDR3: CASSLGEMNTGELFF
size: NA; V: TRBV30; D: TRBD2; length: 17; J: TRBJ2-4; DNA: TGTGCCTGGAGTGTACGGGTAGCGGGTTCTTCCAAAAACATTCAGTACTTC; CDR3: CAWSVRVAGSSKNIQYF
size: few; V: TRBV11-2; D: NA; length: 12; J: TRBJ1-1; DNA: TGTGCCAGCAGCGCTCCAGGGCTAGAAGCTTTCTTT; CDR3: CASSAPGLEAFF
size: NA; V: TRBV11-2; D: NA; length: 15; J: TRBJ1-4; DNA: TGTGCCAGCAGCTTAGTTCGGGGGACGGGAGAAAAACTGTTTTTT; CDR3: CASSLVRGTGEKLFF
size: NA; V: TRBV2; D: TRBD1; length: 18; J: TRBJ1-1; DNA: TGTGCCAGCAGTGGCCGGTGGGGACGACAGGGGGGGAACACTGAAGCTTTCTTT; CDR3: CASSGRWGRQGGNTEAFF
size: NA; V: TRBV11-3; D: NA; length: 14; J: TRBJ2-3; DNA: TGTGCCAGCAGCTCTCGGACGGGGCTAGATACGCAGTATTTT; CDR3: CASSSRTGLDTQYF
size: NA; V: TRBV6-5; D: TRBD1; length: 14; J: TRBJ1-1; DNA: TGTGCCAGCAGGGGGAGACAGGGGGCCTCTGAAGCTTTCTTT; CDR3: CASRGRQGASEAFF
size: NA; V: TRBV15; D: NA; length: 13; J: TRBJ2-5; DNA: TGTGCCACCAGCAGAGCAGTCCAAGAGACCCAGTACTTC; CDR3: CATSRAVQETQYF
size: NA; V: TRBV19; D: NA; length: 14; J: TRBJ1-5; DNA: TGTGCCAGTATGGACCCGGGCCTCAATCAGCCCCAGCATTTT; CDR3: CASMDPGLNQPQHF
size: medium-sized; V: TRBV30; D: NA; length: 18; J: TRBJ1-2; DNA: TGTGCCTGGGGCGGAAACTCGAGCCCCGCAAGACCAAACTATGGCTACACCTTC; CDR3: CAWGGNSSPARPNYGYTF
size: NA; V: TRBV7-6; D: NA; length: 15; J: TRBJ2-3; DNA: TGTGCCAGCAGCTTGAGGAGGGGCGCCACAGATACGCAGTATTTT; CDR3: CASSLRRGATDTQYF
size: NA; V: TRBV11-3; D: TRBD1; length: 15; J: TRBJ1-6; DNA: TGTGCCAGCAGCTTACTCCGGACAGGGGATTCACCCCTCCACTTT; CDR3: CASSLLRTGDSPLHF
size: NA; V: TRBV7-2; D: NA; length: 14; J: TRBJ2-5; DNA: TGTGCCAGCAGCCCGGGACTGGCCCAAGAGACCCAGTACTTC; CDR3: CASSPGLAQETQYF
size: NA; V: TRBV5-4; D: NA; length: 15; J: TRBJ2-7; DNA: TGTGCCAGCAGCTTTTTCCGGGCCTGGGACCACGAGCAGTACTTC; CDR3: CASSFFRAWDHEQYF
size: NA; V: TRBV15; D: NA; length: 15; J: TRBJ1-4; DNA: TGTGCCACCAGCAGAGAGGACTCAACTAATGAAAAACTGTTTTTT; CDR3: CATSREDSTNEKLFF
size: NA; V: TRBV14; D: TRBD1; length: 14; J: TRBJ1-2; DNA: TGTGCCAGCAGCTCCGGCGGCAGGGGGAGAAGCTACACCTTC; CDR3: CASSSGGRGRSYTF
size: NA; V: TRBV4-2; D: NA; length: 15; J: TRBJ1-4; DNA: TGTGCCAGCAGCCAAGAGGAGGGTCCTAATGAAAAACTGTTTTTT; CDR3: CASSQEEGPNEKLFF
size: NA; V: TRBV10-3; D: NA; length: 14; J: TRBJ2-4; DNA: TGTGCCATCAGTATGGAGGGCCTTCAAAACATTCAGTACTTC; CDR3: CAISMEGLQNIQYF
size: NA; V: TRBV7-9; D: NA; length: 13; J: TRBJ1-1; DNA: TGTGCCAGCAGCTTAGGTAACGGTGTTGAAGCTTTCTTT; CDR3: CASSLGNGVEAFF
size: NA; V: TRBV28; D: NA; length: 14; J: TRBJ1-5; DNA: TGTGCCAGCAAAGGGTGGGACAACAATCAGCCCCAGCATTTT; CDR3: CASKGWDNNQPQHF
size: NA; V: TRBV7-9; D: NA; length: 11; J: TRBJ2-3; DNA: TGTGCCAGCAGCTTAAGGGATACGCAGTATTTT; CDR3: CASSLRDTQYF
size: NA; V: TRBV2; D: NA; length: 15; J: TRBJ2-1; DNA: TGTGCCAGCAGTGACGCCGGACAGCGAGACAATGAGCAGTTCTTC; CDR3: CASSDAGQRDNEQFF
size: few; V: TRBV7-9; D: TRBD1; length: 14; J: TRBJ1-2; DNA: TGTGCCAGCAGCTCGACAGGGCCTACCTATGGCTACACCTTC; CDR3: CASSSTGPTYGYTF
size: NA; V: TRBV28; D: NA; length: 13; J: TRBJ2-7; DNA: TGTGCCAGCATTGAGGGACGGAGCTACGAGCAGTACTTC; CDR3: CASIEGRSYEQYF
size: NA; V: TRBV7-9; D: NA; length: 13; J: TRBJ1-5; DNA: TGTGCCAGCAGTATCGGGAGCAATCAGCCCCAGCATTTT; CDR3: CASSIGSNQPQHF
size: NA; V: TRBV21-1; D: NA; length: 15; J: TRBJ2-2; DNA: TGTGCCAGCGTTACCGGGAAATGGGGCACCGGGGAGCTGTTTTTT; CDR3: CASVTGKWGTGELFF
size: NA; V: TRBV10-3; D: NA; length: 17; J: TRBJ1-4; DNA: TGTGCCATCAGTGACCCCGAAAGGGGGGTGGCTAATGAAAAACTGTTTTTT; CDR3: CAISDPERGVANEKLFF
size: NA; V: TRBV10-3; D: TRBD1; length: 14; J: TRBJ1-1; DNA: TGTGCCATCAGTGTGGACAGGGGTAATACTGAAGCTTTCTTT; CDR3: CAISVDRGNTEAFF
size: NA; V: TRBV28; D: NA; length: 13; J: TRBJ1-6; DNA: TGTGCCAGCAGAACAGGGTGGAGTTCACCCCTCCACTTT; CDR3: CASRTGWSSPLHF
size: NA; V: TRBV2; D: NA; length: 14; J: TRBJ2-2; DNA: TGTGCCAGCAGTGTGTGGCAGACCATCGGGGAGCTGTTTTTT; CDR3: CASSVWQTIGELFF
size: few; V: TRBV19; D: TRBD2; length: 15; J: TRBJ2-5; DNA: TGTGCCAGTAACGCGGGGGGAGGGGTCGGAGAGACCCAGTACTTC; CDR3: CASNAGGGVGETQYF
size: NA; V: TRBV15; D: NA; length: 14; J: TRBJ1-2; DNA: TGTGCCACCAGCAGAGATCCCCTACCTCATGGCTACACCTTC; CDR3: CATSRDPLPHGYTF
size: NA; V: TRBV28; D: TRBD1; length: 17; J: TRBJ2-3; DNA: TGTGCCAGCAGTCTGGGACAGATCACAACTAGTGCAGATACGCAGTATTTT; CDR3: CASSLGQITTSADTQYF
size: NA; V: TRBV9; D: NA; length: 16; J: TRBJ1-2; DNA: TGTGCCAGCAGCGCCGGAACGATAGGGAATAACTATGGCTACACCTTC; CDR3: CASSAGTIGNNYGYTF
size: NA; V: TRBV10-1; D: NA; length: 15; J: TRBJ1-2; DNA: TGCGCCAGCAGCGACGGGAGGATGGGAAGGGGAGGCTACACCTTC; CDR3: CASSDGRMGRGGYTF
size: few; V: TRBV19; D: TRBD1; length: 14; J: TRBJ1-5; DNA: TGTGCCAGTAGTGACAGGGGGCTTGATCAGCCCCAGCATTTT; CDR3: CASSDRGLDQPQHF
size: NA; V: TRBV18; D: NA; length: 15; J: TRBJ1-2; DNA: TGTGCCAGCTCACCACAAGAGGGGCGAGGAGATGGCTACACCTTC; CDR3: CASSPQEGRGDGYTF
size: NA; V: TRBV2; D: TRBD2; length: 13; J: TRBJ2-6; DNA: TGTGCCAGCAGTGAAACTAGCGAGGGGGTCCTGACTTTC; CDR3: CASSETSEGVLTF
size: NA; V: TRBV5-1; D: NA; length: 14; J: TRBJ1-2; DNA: TGCGCCAGCAGCTTGACAGGGACCAACTATGGCTACACCTTC; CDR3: CASSLTGTNYGYTF
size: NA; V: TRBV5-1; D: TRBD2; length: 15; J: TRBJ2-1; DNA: TGCGCCAGCAGTCCTCCGACTAGCGACTACAATGAGCAGTTCTTC; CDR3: CASSPPTSDYNEQFF
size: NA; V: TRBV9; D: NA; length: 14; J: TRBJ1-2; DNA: TGTGCCAGCAACAACGACCAAAGGACAGCCGGCTACACCTTC; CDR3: CASNNDQRTAGYTF
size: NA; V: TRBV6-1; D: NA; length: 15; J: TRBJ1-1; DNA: TGTGCCAGCAGAAGGAGAATGGAGGGGAACACTGAAGCTTTCTTT; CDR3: CASRRRMEGNTEAFF
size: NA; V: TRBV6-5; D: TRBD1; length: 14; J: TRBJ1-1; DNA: TGTGCCAGCAGTTACGACAGGGGGAACACTGAAGCTTTCTTT; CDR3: CASSYDRGNTEAFF
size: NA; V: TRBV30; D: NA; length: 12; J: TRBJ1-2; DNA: TGTGCCTGTGATGACAAGAACTATGGCTACACCTTC; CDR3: CACDDKNYGYTF
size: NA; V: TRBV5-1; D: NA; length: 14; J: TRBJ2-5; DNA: TGCGCCAGCAGCTTGGAGGCCCGCCAAGAGACCCAGTACTTC; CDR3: CASSLEARQETQYF